Presented here are 13 T cell receptor beta chains from one specimen sequenced in a study of shared clonotypes between healthy human individuals. The method was immunoSEQ multiplex PCR; TCRdb's version includes in-frame clones alone and lacks a portion of them. This sample has about 450,000 clones, with around 75% found just once. Material: PBMCs. These receptors were collected from a woman in her forties in good health. Some clones in this sample may be carry-over from other donors' samples.

The rearrangement joins TRBV9 to TRBJ2-3; a possible D gene is TRBD2 (6 bases). Germline assignment: CDR1 SGDLS and CDR2 YYNGEE. CDR3 length equals 15 residues. Deletions cut 3 bases from V and 6 bases from J, with 17 bases between. CDR3 region: CASSAGGLSSDTQYF. Here the CDR3 DNA reads TGTGCCAGCAGCGCTGGGGGACTTTCCTCGGATACGCAGTATTTT.

The chain couples TRBV5-1 to TRBJ2-2; D ambiguous. V lost 2 bases and J 5 bases, leaving 13 bases between the germline ends. The length of the CDR3 is 15 residues. CDR1 is SGHRS, CDR2 YFSETQ, per germline. The chain's CDR3 is CASSLGEIRTGELFF. CDR3 in DNA: TGCGCCAGCAGCTTAGGCGAGATTAGGACCGGGGAGCTGTTTTTT.

This clone has a handful of counts. The V gene is TRBV6-1, the J gene TRBJ2-7; 7 bases match TRBD2. The V segment lost 4 bases and the J segment 2 bases; nucleotides outside the gene matches: 5. Germline V lookup: CDR1 MNHNS, CDR2 SASEGT. The CDR3 sequence is 14 residues long. CDR3 protein: CASSVTSETYEQYF. The CDR3, as DNA: TGTGCCAGCAGTGTAACTAGCGAAACCTACGAGCAGTACTTC.

The V gene is TRBV7-2, the J gene TRBJ2-3; 14 bases map to TRBD2. The length of the CDR3 is 14 residues. CDR1 is SGHTA, CDR2 FQGNSA, per germline. J was trimmed by 8 bases and V by 4 bases; bases with no gene match: 2. The CDR3 region has the DNA TGTGCCAGCAGCTCCGGGACTAGCGGGGGTACGCAGTATTTT. It yields the protein CASSSGTSGGTQYF.

To note about this clone: This probably arose from a read error, given a far larger clone one base away. The CDR3 DNA reads as TGTGCCAGCAGCTTGGTCGTGGGAGCTAACTATGGCCACACCTTC. It yields the protein CASSLVVGANYGHTF. This sequence joins TRBV5-6 and TRBJ1-2; D gene unclear. The CDR3 totals 15 residues. Per germline, CDR1 SGHDT and CDR2 YYEEEE.

The chain links TRBV7-9 to TRBJ1-2; 8 bases map to TRBD1. The CDR3 has 14 amino acids. The V gene end was trimmed by 5 bases and the J gene end by 6 bases; junction bases not matched to a gene: 8. Germline CDR1 is SEHNR and CDR2 is FQNEAQ (reference sequence). CDR3 DNA sequence: TGTGCCAGCAGCCCAGACAGGGGTTTGGATGGCTACACCTTC. The encoded protein is CASSPDRGLDGYTF.

The chain links TRBV4-3 to TRBJ1-2; D remains ambiguous. Germline V lookup: CDR1 LGHNA, CDR2 YSLEER. Trimming left V 0 bases short and J 5 bases short, with 16 bases between. The CDR3 spans 16 residues. CDR3 nucleotides: TGCGCCAGCAGCCAAGACCTGGGAGGGAGTGGGTATGGCTACACCTTC. Translated, it gives CASSQDLGGSGYGYTF.

This clone was found many times. The chain has TRBV6-1 and TRBJ2-3; 12 positions match TRBD2. CDR3 length: 14 residues. Germline CDR1 reads MNHNS; CDR2 reads SASEGT. The ends lost 8 bases at V and 9 bases at J; junction bases unmatched: 9. The CDR3 nucleotides are TGTGCCAGCTTACGGACTAGCGGGGTGTTGACGCAGTATTTT. As protein: CASLRTSGVLTQYF.

The chain couples TRBV21-1 to TRBJ2-4; the table's D call of TRBD2 was not tested on the DNA. TRBV21-1 is shown as a pseudogene. CDR3 length equals 17 residues. As DNA, the CDR3 is TGTGCCAGCAGCAAACGGCGCGAACTACTAGCCAAAAACATTCAGTACTTC. Amino acids: CASSKRRELLAKNIQYF.

The gene calls are TRBV7-2 and TRBJ1-2; D perhaps matches TRBD1 (5 bases). V was shortened by 5 bases and J by 8 bases, with 15 bases between the two germline ends. The CDR3 consists of 13 residues. In germline, CDR1 is SGHTA, CDR2 FQGNSA. The CDR3 nucleotides read TGTGCCAGCAGCCCCGGCGGGGGAGGAGGCTACACCTTC. Its protein product is CASSPGGGGGYTF.

This clone was counted only a few times. The chain carries TRBV11-1 and TRBJ2-7; D remains ambiguous. V was cut by 6 bases and J by 0 bases, with 9 bases left in between. The length of the CDR3 is 13 residues. CDR1 SGHAT and CDR2 FQDESV come from the germline V gene (reference sequence). The CDR3 DNA follows: TGTGCCAGCAGGGATTGGAACTCCTACGAGCAGTACTTC. As protein: CASRDWNSYEQYF.

This clone was seen a single time. This chain connects TRBV9 to TRBJ2-1; a possible D gene is TRBD1 (5 bases). The CDR3 runs 16 residues. Trimming shortened V by 4 bases and J by 0 bases, and 14 bases separated the two germline ends. CDR1 is SGDLS, CDR2 YYNGEE, per germline. The chain's CDR3 is CASSPDTYYSYNEQFF. CDR3 DNA sequence: TGTGCCAGCAGCCCGGACACCTACTACTCCTACAATGAGCAGTTCTTC.

The chain uses TRBV9 and TRBJ2-1; D remains unclear. CDR1 and CDR2 from the germline V gene are SGDLS and YYNGEE. The CDR3 is made up of 14 amino acids. V was pared by 4 bases and J by 4 bases, with 12 bases between. CDR3 loop: CASSPRWNYNEQFF. CDR3 DNA sequence: TGTGCCAGCAGCCCCCGCTGGAATTACAATGAGCAGTTCTTC.